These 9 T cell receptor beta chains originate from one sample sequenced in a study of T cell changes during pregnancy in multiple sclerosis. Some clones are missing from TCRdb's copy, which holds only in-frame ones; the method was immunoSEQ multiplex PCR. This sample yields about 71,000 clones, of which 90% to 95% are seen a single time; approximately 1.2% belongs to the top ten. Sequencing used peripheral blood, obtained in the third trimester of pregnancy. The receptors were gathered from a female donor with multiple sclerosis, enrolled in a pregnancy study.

In DNA, the CDR3 is TGTGCCAGCAGCCCCCGGGCTAGCGGGCCACAAATGGGCAAAAACATTCAGTACTTC. Its translation is CASSPRASGPQMGKNIQYF. The chain employs TRBV9 and TRBJ2-4; 8 bases line up with TRBD2. V trimming: 4 bases; J trimming: 3 bases; junction bases outside the gene matches: 18. CDR1 SGDLS and CDR2 YYNGEE come from the germline V gene. This CDR3 has 19 residues. Variable domain in full (rest from reference TRBV9 and TRBJ2-4): DSGVTQTPKHLITATGQRVTLRCSPRSGDLSVYWYQQSLDQGLQFLIQYYNGEERAKGNILERFSAQQFPDLHSELNLSSLELGDSALYFCASSPRASGPQMGKNIQYFGAGTRLSVL.

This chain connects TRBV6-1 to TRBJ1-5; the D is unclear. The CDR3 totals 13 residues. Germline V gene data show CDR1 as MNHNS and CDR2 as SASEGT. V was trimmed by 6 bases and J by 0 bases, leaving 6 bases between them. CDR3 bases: TGTGCCAGCAGAATTAGTAGCAATCAGCCCCAGCATTTT. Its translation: CASRISSNQPQHF.

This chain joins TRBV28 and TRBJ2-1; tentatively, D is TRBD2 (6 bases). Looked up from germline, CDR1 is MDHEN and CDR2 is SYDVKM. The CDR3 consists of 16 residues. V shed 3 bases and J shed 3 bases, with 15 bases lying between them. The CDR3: CASSLESPSVYNEQFF. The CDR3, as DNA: TGTGCCAGCAGTTTGGAGTCCCCTAGCGTCTACAATGAGCAGTTCTTC. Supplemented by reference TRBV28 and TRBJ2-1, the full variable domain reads DVKVTQSSRYLVKRTGEKVFLECVQDMDHENMFWYRQDPGLGLRLIYFSYDVKMKEKGDIPEGYSVSREKKERFSLILESASTNQTSMYLCASSLESPSVYNEQFFGPGTRLTVL.

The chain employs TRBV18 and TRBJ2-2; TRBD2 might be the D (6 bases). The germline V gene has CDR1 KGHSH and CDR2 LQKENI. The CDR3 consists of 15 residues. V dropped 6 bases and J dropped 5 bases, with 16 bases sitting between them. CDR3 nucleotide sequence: TGTGCCAGCTCGCAAATAGGGAGGAGGACCGGGGAGCTGTTTTTT. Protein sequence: CASSQIGRRTGELFF.

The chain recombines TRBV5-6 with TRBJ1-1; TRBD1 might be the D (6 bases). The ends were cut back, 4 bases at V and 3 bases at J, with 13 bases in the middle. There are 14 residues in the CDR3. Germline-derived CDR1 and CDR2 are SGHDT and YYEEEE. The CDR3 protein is CASSTKQGYTEAFF. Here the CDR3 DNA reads TGTGCCAGCAGCACAAAACAGGGTTACACTGAAGCTTTCTTT.

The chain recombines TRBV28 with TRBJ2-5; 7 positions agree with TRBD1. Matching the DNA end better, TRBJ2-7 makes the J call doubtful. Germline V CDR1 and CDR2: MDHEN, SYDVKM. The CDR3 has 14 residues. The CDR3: CATYTTGAPYEQYF. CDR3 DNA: TGTGCCACTTATACTACAGGGGCGCCCTACGAGCAGTACTTC.

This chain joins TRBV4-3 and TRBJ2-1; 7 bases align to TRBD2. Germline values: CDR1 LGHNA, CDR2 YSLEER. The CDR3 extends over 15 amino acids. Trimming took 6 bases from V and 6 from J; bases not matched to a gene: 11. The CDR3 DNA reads TGCGCCAGCAGACTAAGCGGGATGGAGGGCAATGAGCAGTTCTTC. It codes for CASRLSGMEGNEQFF.

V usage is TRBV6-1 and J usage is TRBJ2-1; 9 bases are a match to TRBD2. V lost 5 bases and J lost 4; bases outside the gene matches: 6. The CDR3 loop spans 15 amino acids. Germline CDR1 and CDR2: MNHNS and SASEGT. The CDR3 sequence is CASSQGTSPYNEQFF. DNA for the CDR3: TGTGCCAGCAGTCAAGGGACTAGCCCGTACAATGAGCAGTTCTTC.

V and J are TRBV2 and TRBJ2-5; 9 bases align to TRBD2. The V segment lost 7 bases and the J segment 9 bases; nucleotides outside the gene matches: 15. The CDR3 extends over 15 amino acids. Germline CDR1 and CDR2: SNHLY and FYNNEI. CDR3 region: CASTSQREVIEAQYF. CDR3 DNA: TGTGCCAGCACTTCCCAGCGGGAGGTCATTGAGGCCCAGTACTTC.